This T cell receptor (beta chain) was recorded in a study of T cells in Graves' hyperthyroidism and ophthalmopathy. Study-wide results and caveats: Ophthalmopathy cases were set apart from stable hyperthyroidism by a 13 V-J model.

Germline V gene lookup returns CDR1 SNHLY and CDR2 FYNNEI. After removal of 6 bases from V and 4 bases from J, the junction contained 7 bases not matched to a gene. There are 15 residues in the CDR3. RNA transcripts gave rise to amplified TCR beta CDR3 regions. TCR CDR3 underwent first-round RT-PCR with the HTBI primer set. TCRdb re-analysed the multiplex PCR reads in MiXCR, keeping a single row per CDR3 protein. The sample includes around 350,000 distinct CDR3 sequences, around 15% of them seen just once. The sample holds many counts of this clonotype. Its matching antigen is unknown. Fresh peripheral blood, about 9.9 ml, yielded the PBMCs.

This chain joins TRBV2 and TRBJ1-3, with 9 nucleotides matching TRBD1. Sequences were obtained from blood. This sequence originates from a woman aged 30 to 39 with Graves' ophthalmopathy. The CDR3 nucleotides are TGTGCCAGCAGGCCCACAGGGGGCTCGGGAAACACCATATATTTT. Amino acids: CASRPTGGSGNTIYF.